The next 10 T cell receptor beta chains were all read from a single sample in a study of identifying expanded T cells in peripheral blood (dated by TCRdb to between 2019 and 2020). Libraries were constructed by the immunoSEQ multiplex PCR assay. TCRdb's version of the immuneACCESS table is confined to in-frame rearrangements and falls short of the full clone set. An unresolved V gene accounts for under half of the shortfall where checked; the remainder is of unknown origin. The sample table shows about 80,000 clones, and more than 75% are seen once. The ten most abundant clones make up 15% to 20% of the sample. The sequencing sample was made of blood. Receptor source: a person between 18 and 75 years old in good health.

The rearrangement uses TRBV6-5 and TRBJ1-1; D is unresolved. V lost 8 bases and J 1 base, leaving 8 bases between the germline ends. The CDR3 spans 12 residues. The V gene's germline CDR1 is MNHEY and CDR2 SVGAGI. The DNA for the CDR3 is TGTGCCAGCGGACCGGGGAACACTGAAGCTTTCTTT. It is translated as CASGPGNTEAFF.

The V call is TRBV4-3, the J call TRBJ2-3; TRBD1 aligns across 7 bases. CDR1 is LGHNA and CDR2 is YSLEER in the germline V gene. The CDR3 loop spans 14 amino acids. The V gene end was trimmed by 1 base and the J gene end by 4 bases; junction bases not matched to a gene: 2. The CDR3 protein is CASSQGQGPDTQYF. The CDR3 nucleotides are TGCGCCAGCAGCCAAGGACAGGGCCCAGATACGCAGTATTTT.

The CDR3 loop is CASSEALVVHF. The DNA of the CDR3 is TGTGCCAGCAGTGAAGCGCTTGTGGTGCATTTT. This sequence joins TRBV2 and TRBJ1-5; D is unclear. Per germline, CDR1 SNHLY and CDR2 FYNNEI. V shed 0 bases and J shed 15 bases, with 9 bases lying between them. The CDR3 is made up of 11 amino acids.

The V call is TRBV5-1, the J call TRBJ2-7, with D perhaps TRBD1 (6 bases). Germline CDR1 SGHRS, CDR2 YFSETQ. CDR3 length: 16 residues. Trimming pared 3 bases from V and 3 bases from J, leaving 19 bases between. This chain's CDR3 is CASSYFERPGVYEQYF. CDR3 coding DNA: TGCGCCAGCAGCTACTTCGAGCGGCCAGGGGTCTACGAGCAGTACTTC. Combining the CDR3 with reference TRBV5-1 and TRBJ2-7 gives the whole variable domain KAGVTQTPRYLIKTRGQQVTLSCSPISGHRSVSWYQQTPGQGLQFLFEYFSETQRNKGNFPGRFSGRQFSNSRSEMNVSTLELGDSALYLCASSYFERPGVYEQYFGPGTRLTVT.

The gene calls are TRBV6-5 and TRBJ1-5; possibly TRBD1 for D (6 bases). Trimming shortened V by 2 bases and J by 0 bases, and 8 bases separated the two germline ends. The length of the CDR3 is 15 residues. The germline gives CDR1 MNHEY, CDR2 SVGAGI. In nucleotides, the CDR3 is TGTGCCAGCAGTTACGACAGGTATAGCAATCAGCCCCAGCATTTT. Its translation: CASSYDRYSNQPQHF.

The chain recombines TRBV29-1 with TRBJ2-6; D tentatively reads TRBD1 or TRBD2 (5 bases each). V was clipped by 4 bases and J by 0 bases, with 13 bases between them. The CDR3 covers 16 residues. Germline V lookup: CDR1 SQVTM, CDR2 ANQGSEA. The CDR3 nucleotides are TGCAGCGTTGTGGGGGTAGAAGGCTCTGGGGCCAACGTCCTGACTTTC. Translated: CSVVGVEGSGANVLTF.

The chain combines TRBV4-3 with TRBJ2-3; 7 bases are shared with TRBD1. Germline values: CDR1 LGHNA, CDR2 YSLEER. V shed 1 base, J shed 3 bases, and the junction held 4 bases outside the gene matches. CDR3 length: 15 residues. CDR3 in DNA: TGCGCCAGCAGCCAAGCGGGGACAGCGACAGATACGCAGTATTTT. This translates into CASSQAGTATDTQYF.

The CDR3 spells CASSSPGHTLPSYEQYF. The CDR3 bases are TGTGCCAGCAGCTCTCCAGGACACACCTTACCTTCCTACGAGCAGTACTTC. The chain has TRBV7-2 and TRBJ2-7, with a tentative D call TRBD1 (5 bases). The V end lost 4 bases, the J end lost 1 base, and 20 bases lay between the germline ends. Germline values: CDR1 SGHTA, CDR2 FQGNSA. CDR3 length equals 17 residues.

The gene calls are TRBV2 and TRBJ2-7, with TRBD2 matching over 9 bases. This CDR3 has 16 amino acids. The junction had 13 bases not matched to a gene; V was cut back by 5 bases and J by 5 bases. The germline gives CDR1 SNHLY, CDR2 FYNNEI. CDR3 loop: CASSWVRGAGGHEQYF. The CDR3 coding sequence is TGTGCCAGCAGTTGGGTCCGAGGAGCGGGGGGTCACGAGCAGTACTTC.

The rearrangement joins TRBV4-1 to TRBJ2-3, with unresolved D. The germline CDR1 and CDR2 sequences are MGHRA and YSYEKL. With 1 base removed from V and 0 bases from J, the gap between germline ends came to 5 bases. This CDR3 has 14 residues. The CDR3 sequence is CASSQGISTDTQYF. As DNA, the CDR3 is TGCGCCAGCAGCCAAGGGATCAGCACAGATACGCAGTATTTT.